This T cell receptor beta chain appears in the sequencing data of a study of blood T cells in healthy people across ages. Primers used in a second PCR of about 7 to 11 cycles were a sample-barcoded 5' primer and a J-beta primer mix. Using its own MiXCR run on the 5' RACE reads, TCRdb lists one record per CDR3 protein. This table has more than 1,400,000 distinct CDR3 sequences, around 39% appearing once. Trimming removed 6 bases from V and 5 bases from J, with 18 bases in between. CDR1 is SGHDT and CDR2 is YYEEEE in the germline V gene. The CDR3 length is 14 residues. This TCR derives from a woman in her late teens or twenties in good health. This chain joins TRBV5-6 and TRBJ2-7; possibly TRBD2 for D (5 bases). Sequenced material: blood. The CDR3: CASTAGDYPHEQYF. The CDR3 coding sequence is TGTGCCAGCACCGCCGGCGACTACCCCCACGAGCAGTACTTC.